The clone carrying this T cell receptor (beta chain) came up many times. The data originate from a study of T cells in Graves' hyperthyroidism and ophthalmopathy. RNA transcripts were the template for amplifying TCR beta CDR3 regions. The TCR CDR3 was amplified in a first-round RT-PCR using the HTBI primer set. One entry per CDR3 protein, called by TCRdb with MiXCR from the multiplex PCR reads. The sample contains some 500,000 distinct CDR3 sequences, about 16% of which appear only once. This CDR3 has 16 residues. The V gene end was trimmed by 5 bases and the J gene end by 2 bases; junction bases not matched to a gene: 8. From germline, CDR1 is SGHAT and CDR2 FQNNGV.

The TCR comes from a woman aged 25 to 39 with Graves' ophthalmopathy. The rearrangement uses TRBV11-2 and TRBJ2-7; 11 bases agree with TRBD1. Sequenced: blood. The CDR3 is CASSPMDRGLTYEQYF. The CDR3 DNA follows: TGTGCCAGCAGCCCTATGGACAGGGGGCTTACCTACGAGCAGTACTTC.